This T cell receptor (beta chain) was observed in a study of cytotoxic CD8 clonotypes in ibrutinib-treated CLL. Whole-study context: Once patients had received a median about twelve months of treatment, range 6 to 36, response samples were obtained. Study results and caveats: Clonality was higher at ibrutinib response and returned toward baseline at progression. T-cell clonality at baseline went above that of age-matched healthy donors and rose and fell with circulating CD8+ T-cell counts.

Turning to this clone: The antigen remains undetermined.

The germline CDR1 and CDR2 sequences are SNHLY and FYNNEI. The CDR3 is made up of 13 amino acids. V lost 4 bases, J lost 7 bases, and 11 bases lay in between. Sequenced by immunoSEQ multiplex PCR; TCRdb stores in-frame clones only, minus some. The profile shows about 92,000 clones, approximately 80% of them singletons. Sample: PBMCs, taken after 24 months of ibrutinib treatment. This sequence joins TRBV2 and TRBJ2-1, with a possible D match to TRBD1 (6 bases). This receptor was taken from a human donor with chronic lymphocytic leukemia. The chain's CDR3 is CASSAYQGNEQFF. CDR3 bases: TGTGCCAGCAGTGCTTATCAGGGGAATGAGCAGTTCTTC.